The clone carrying this T cell receptor (beta chain) showed up just a few times. This entry belongs to a study of T cells after yellow fever vaccination. TCRdb reanalysed the 5' RACE reads using MiXCR and keeps one entry per CDR3 protein. Of around 310,000 distinct CDR3 sequences detected, approximately 3.8% appear once; the ten largest clones hold around 20%. The TCR originated in a man between 18 and 35 years old who received the YFV17D yellow fever vaccine. Here the sequenced sample was PBMCs, taken on the day of the yellow fever booster vaccination.

The CDR3 region is CSARIGTSQETQYF. The CDR3 bases are TGCAGTGCTCGTATAGGGACTAGCCAAGAGACCCAGTACTTC. The V call is TRBV20-1, the J call TRBJ2-5, with 8 bases matching TRBD2. From germline, CDR1 is DFQATT and CDR2 SNEGSKA (reference sequence). The CDR3 is made up of 14 amino acids. With V trimmed by 5 bases and J by 1 base, 6 bases remained unmatched.